This T cell receptor (beta chain) was recovered during a study of shared clonotypes between healthy human individuals. This CDR3 has 14 residues. CDR1 and CDR2 from the germline V gene are SGHTA and FQGNSA. After removal of 5 bases from V and 7 bases from J, the junction contained 8 bases not matched to a gene. Using immunoSEQ multiplex PCR, the repertoire was profiled, and TCRdb retains in-frame clones only, with some absent. The table shows a few hundred thousand clones, with about 96% occurring only once. This clone was seen a handful of times. Input material: naive CD4+ T cells sorted from blood. Indicated subset: CD45RA+ positively selected. This receptor was identified in a woman aged 30 to 39 in good health. The chain links TRBV7-2 to TRBJ1-2, with TRBD1 identical over 9 bases. CDR3 bases: TGTGCCAGCAGCATCGCGACAGGGGGTGGTGGCTACACCTTC. Encoded protein: CASSIATGGGGYTF. The full variable domain, rest sourced from reference TRBV7-2 and TRBJ1-2, is GAGVSQSPSNKVTEKGKDVELRCDPISGHTALYWYRQSLGQGLEFLIYFQGNSAPDKSGLPSDRFSAERTGGSVSTLTIQRTQQEDSAVYLCASSIATGGGGYTFGSGTRLTVV.